Included here is one TCR beta chain sequence, with context. It has no known antigen specificity. It has no much larger one-base neighbor in the sample; base qualities were not kept. V lost 5 bases and J lost 1 base; the stretch between them is 9 bases long. Counted from cysteine to phenylalanine, this CDR3 has 13 amino acids. The entry retains the CDR3 DNA only, 39 bases that are in frame from base 1. The germline V gene gives CDR1 as MDHEN and CDR2 as SYDVKM. CD8 naive samples were CD45RO-negative cells positively selected for CCR7, giving a CD45RA+CCR7+ population that excluded TemRA cells. The donors were healthy, HIV-negative adults with no recently reported acute infections or vaccinations. Every donor was a Caucasian adult residing in Nashville, Tennessee, USA. After blood collection by leukapheresis, PBMCs were isolated using Ficoll-Histopaque density gradient centrifugation and then cryopreserved in the vapor phase of liquid nitrogen. Analytical flow cytometry was used to check the purity and quantity of every magnetically sorted T cell population. Each sorted fraction had its genomic DNA isolated and then quantified by UV absorbance on a Nanodrop 2000c.

This sample was taken from a study of shared clonotypes between healthy human individuals (dated by TCRdb to 2020 to 2022). For the wider study: Two women and a few men aged 18 to 49 years were included in the cohort. For each donor, CD4 naive and CD4 memory were each given three plates, CD8 naive was given two plates, and CD8 memory was given one plate. To estimate repertoire size and how much clonotypes are shared between individuals, the study performed deep sequencing of blood TCR repertoires from 4 to 6 healthy adults. Libraries were prepared and TCR repertoires were sequenced by different laboratories using diverse techniques, in order to increase sequencing depth and limit assay-specific biases. Per donor, leukapheresis produced somewhere between about 0.94 and 9 billion PBMCs.

TCR CDR3 regions were amplified from genomic DNA by multiplex PCR using the deep immunoSEQ assay. Extracted genomic DNA from each cell subset was spread evenly across all wells of several immunoSEQ 96-well plates, with each plate serving as a replicate. For sorted subsets, about 220 ng of genomic DNA, equivalent to around 31,000 T cell genomes, went into each replicate PCR. The purified libraries were quantified using a Qubit 3.0 fluorometer, sized with a Bioanalyzer 2100, and then quantified again using the KAPA Library Quantification kit. Every immunoSEQ 96-well plate was sequenced on a dedicated single-read 150-cycle Illumina NextSeq 550 flow cell. The study's own analysis went as follows. Because the immunoSEQ output held only junctional sequences and lacked quality scores, the filtering could not match the filtering applied to full-length reads. To assign V/J genes and CDR3, sequences were annotated using PyIR, a Python wrapper for IgBLAST v1.9, with IMGT germline references. Reads were filtered out if the reads had weak V/J assignments (E-value above 1e-6), no CDR3, stop codons, out-of-frame junctions, or ambiguous translated residues. A V3J clonotype was defined by an identical inferred V gene, J gene, and CDR3 amino acid sequence. The percentage overlap between two repertoires was calculated by dividing the number of shared unique clonotypes by the size of the smaller repertoire. Richness of each repertoire was evaluated using RTK rarefaction, the Chao1 estimator, and Recon v2.1 estimates of unobserved clonotypes. Generation probabilities were computed with OLGA for all TCRbeta clonotypes obtained by the gDNA method from a handful of donors. TCRdb took over this immuneACCESS table, retaining in-frame rearrangements with V and J assigned. Such tables are incomplete; in checked studies, under half of the missing clones stem from an unresolved V gene, and the remainder is unexplained. Clone size and V and J calls were adopted from that table, with D and trimming inferred from the DNA. This sample holds around 1,900,000 clones; 93% were observed only once. The ten largest clones take up roughly 1.7% of the sample.

What the research found in general, with its limitations: Sharing across several donors was observed for around 5% of naive CD4, over 3% of naive CD8, about 2.3% of memory CD4, and roughly 0.4% of memory CD8 clonotypes. Incomplete sequencing was indicated by rarefaction of sorted-subset datasets, despite the large sequencing depth. Sampling was restricted to blood, and TCR repertoires in tissues likely differ from the TCR repertoires found in blood. The small number of donors limited the genetic and exposure-history diversity represented. Based on pairwise subsampling, the degree of clonotype sharing among donors was expected to be affected by sequencing depth. Naive subsets generally had larger estimated clonotype richness than memory subsets did. Clonotypes shared by all four sorted-subset donors showed higher generation probabilities than non-shared clonotypes.

The chain is made from TRBV28 and TRBJ2-7, with the D gene call left open. Sequencing was done on a sample of naive CD8+ T cells from PBMCs. The sample's cell subset or site label is to be understood as: CD45RA+CCR7+. The sequence derives from a man aged 18 to 35 in good health. Some clones in this sample may be carry-over from other donors' samples. The CDR3 is CASSPRKSYEQYF. At the DNA level, the sequence is TGTGCCAGCAGTCCTCGGAAGTCCTACGAGCAGTACTTC.